A single sample gave rise to the 29 T cell receptor beta chains below, sequenced in a study of T cells in tuberculosis. The protocol was immunoSEQ multiplex PCR, while the TCRdb copy is restricted to in-frame clones and leaves out a portion. The table shows about 34,000 clones, with roughly 93% occurring only once. Time point specified: new active TB diagnosis, blood taken before or within 7 days of starting treatment. Source: PBMCs, taken at tuberculosis diagnosis. The receptors derive from an adult with tuberculosis.

The chain couples TRBV28 to TRBJ2-7, with TRBD2 matching 7 bases. J was trimmed by 0 bases and V by 2 bases; bases with no gene match: 7. CDR3 length: 16 residues. From germline, CDR1 is MDHEN and CDR2 SYDVKM. CDR3 sequence: CASSLRLRGSSYEQYF. As DNA, the CDR3 is TGTGCCAGCAGTTTAAGGCTGCGGGGGTCCTCCTACGAGCAGTACTTC.

The V gene is TRBV5-1, the J gene TRBJ1-2, with D tentatively TRBD1 (5 bases). The V and J ends lost 2 bases and 2 bases respectively, with 10 bases between them. The CDR3 length is 14 residues. The germline CDR1 and CDR2 sequences are SGHRS and YFSETQ. CDR3 in amino acids: CASSLPGLNYGYTF. The CDR3 DNA sequence: TGCGCCAGCAGCTTACCGGGACTGAACTATGGCTACACCTTC.

The V gene is TRBV5-1, the J gene TRBJ2-2, with 10 bases matching TRBD2. The CDR3 contains 18 residues. Germline V lookup: CDR1 SGHRS, CDR2 YFSETQ. V lost 1 base to trimming and J lost 4 bases; unmatched junction nucleotides: 10. For the CDR3, the DNA is TGCGCCAGCAGCTTGAACCTCTTAGCGGGGGGCCGCACCGGGGAGCTGTTTTTT. Amino acids: CASSLNLLAGGRTGELFF.

This clone was observed a handful of times. V is TRBV2 and J is TRBJ2-5; TRBD1 aligns across 8 bases. The CDR3 runs 14 residues. Germline assignment: CDR1 SNHLY and CDR2 FYNNEI. V was clipped by 7 bases and J by 4 bases; unmatched bases: 8. For the CDR3, the DNA is TGTGCCAGCACATCGACAGGGGTGGTAGAGACCCAGTACTTC. Amino acids: CASTSTGVVETQYF.

This chain uses TRBV29-1 with TRBJ1-2, with 7 bases matching TRBD1. V shed 1 base, J shed 6 bases, and the junction held 14 bases outside the gene matches. The CDR3 extends over 16 amino acids. Germline V gives CDR1 SQVTM, CDR2 ANQGSEA. Here the CDR3 DNA reads TGCAGCGTTGAAGGTTTCCTCACAGGGGCGCTGGATGGCTACACCTTC. Residues: CSVEGFLTGALDGYTF. Looking up the rest from reference TRBV29-1 and TRBJ1-2 gives the full variable domain: SAVISQKPSRDICQRGTSLTIQCQVDSQVTMMFWYRQQPGQSLTLIATANQGSEATYESGFVIDKFPISRPNLTFSTLTVSNMSPEDSSIYLCSVEGFLTGALDGYTFGSGTRLTVV.

This sequence joins TRBV28 and TRBJ2-7, with 14 positions matching TRBD2. Losses at the gene ends were 11 bases for V and 6 bases for J; bases not matched to a gene: 3. Germline assignment: CDR1 MDHEN and CDR2 SYDVKM. The CDR3 is made up of 12 amino acids. The CDR3 sequence: CAGGLAGGEQYF. The CDR3 DNA reads as TGTGCCGGAGGACTAGCGGGAGGCGAGCAGTACTTC. Full variable domain (outside the CDR3, taken from reference TRBV28 and TRBJ2-7): DVKVTQSSRYLVKRTGEKVFLECVQDMDHENMFWYRQDPGLGLRLIYFSYDVKMKEKGDIPEGYSVSREKKERFSLILESASTNQTSMYLCAGGLAGGEQYFGPGTRLTVT.

The CDR3 DNA reads TGTGCCATTGCTAATTACTACGAGCAGTACTTC. This codes for CAIANYYEQYF. V and J are TRBV6-5 and TRBJ2-7; no reliable D call. The CDR3 runs to 11 residues. Germline CDR1 MNHEY, CDR2 SVGAGI. V shed 10 bases and J shed 3 bases, with 10 bases lying between them.

The chain recombines TRBV19 with TRBJ2-7, with 8 bases that match TRBD1. CDR3 length: 14 residues. V trimming: 6 bases; J trimming: 2 bases; junction bases outside the gene matches: 6. Germline V gene lookup returns CDR1 LNHDA and CDR2 SQIVND (reference sequence). The CDR3 DNA sequence: TGTGCCAGTAGCCAGGGGGCGCGCACCTACGAGCAGTACTTC. This translates into CASSQGARTYEQYF.

V and J are TRBV9 and TRBJ2-6, with D perhaps TRBD2 (6 bases). The germline CDR1 and CDR2 sequences are SGDLS and YYNGEE. Trimming shortened V by 4 bases and J by 3 bases, and 20 bases separated the two germline ends. The CDR3 is 18 amino acids. CDR3 protein: CASSPRGTFFGGANVLTF. CDR3 coding DNA: TGTGCCAGCAGCCCCCGTGGGACTTTTTTCGGTGGGGCCAACGTCCTGACTTTC.

The rearrangement links TRBV7-6 to TRBJ2-3; possible D gene TRBD2, 6 bases. Germline V gene sequence: CDR1 SGHVS, CDR2 FNYEAQ. CDR3 size: 17 residues. Trimming took 5 bases from V and 3 from J, leaving 21 bases between them. In nucleotides, the CDR3 is TGTGCCAGCAGCCCGATCGCCGGGACTCCCTTTACAGATACGCAGTATTTT. Protein: CASSPIAGTPFTDTQYF.

V gene TRBV2 combines with J gene TRBJ2-2; D ambiguous. The CDR3 totals 15 residues. Germline V gene sequence: CDR1 SNHLY, CDR2 FYNNEI. V was trimmed by 2 bases and J by 4 bases, leaving 11 bases between them. This chain's CDR3 is CASSEFWRPTGELFF. DNA of the CDR3: TGTGCCAGCAGTGAATTTTGGCGGCCCACCGGGGAGCTGTTTTTT.

The rearrangement joins TRBV6-1 to TRBJ2-5, with 12 bases lining up with TRBD1. Germline assignment: CDR1 MNHNS and CDR2 SASEGT. This CDR3 has 15 residues. The junction had 7 bases not matched to a gene; V was cut back by 6 bases and J by 5 bases. The CDR3 bases are TGTGCCAGCAGCGCCGGGACAGGGGGCAAGGAGACCCAGTACTTC. Translated, it gives CASSAGTGGKETQYF.

This clone was recorded once. The chain is built from TRBV21-1 and TRBJ2-7; the table's D call, TRBD1, was not checked against the DNA. TRBV21-1 is marked as a pseudogene. The CDR3 runs 24 residues. CDR3 coding DNA: TGTGCCAGCAGCTGTTCCCGGGGGAGGGGAACAGGGGGGAATTCCTCACTAGGGCTCTACGAGCAGTACTTC. Protein sequence: CASSCSRGRGTGGNSSLGLYEQYF.

This clone was detected only once. The chain joins TRBV5-8 to TRBJ2-1; tentative D call: TRBD2 (5 bases). CDR3 size: 13 residues. V gave up 0 bases and J gave up 7 bases, with 8 bases separating them. Per germline, CDR1 SGHTS and CDR2 YDEGEE. CDR3 sequence reads: CASSLDRGNEQFF. The CDR3 DNA sequence: TGTGCCAGCAGCTTGGACCGGGGTAATGAGCAGTTCTTC.

The chain recombines TRBV28 with TRBJ2-7; 7 positions agree with TRBD1. The germline V gene encodes CDR1 MDHEN and CDR2 SYDVKM. Trimming at V came to 2 bases and at J to 2 bases, leaving 9 bases not matched to a gene. CDR3 length: 16 amino acids. The CDR3 spells CASSLPGQPLTYEQYF. Here the CDR3 DNA reads TGTGCCAGCAGTTTACCGGGACAGCCGCTTACCTACGAGCAGTACTTC.

This chain joins TRBV11-2 and TRBJ1-1, with D unclear. V shed 4 bases and J shed 1 base, with 7 bases lying between them. This CDR3 spans 13 amino acids. Germline lookup yields CDR1 SGHAT and CDR2 FQNNGV. CDR3 in DNA: TGTGCCAGCAGCTATGGAGGGAACACTGAAGCTTTCTTT. This sequence encodes CASSYGGNTEAFF.

The chain is built from TRBV6-6 and TRBJ2-3, with 7 bases identical to TRBD2. This CDR3 region has 12 residues. Looked up from germline, CDR1 is MNHNY and CDR2 is SVGAGI (reference sequence). V lost 9 bases and J lost 1; bases outside the gene matches: 1. The CDR3 nucleotides read TGTGCCAGTGGGAGGGGCACAGATACGCAGTATTTT. It is translated as CASGRGTDTQYF.

The chain recombines TRBV5-1 with TRBJ1-1; 8 bases are shared with TRBD1. This CDR3 is built from 15 residues. Unmatched junction bases numbered 7, after V lost 5 bases and J lost 1 base. The V gene's germline CDR1 is SGHRS and CDR2 YFSETQ. The CDR3 region has the DNA TGCGCCAGCAGTAAATCCGGGACAGGGAACACTGAAGCTTTCTTT. Translating gives CASSKSGTGNTEAFF.

The chain recombines TRBV4-1 with TRBJ1-2; unclear D gene. Trimming took 4 bases from V and 8 from J, leaving 14 bases between them. Looked up from germline, CDR1 is MGHRA and CDR2 is YSYEKL. This CDR3 has 13 residues. CDR3 DNA sequence: TGCGCCAGCAGCCGCCTCCCAGTGGAGGGCTACACCTTC. Translated: CASSRLPVEGYTF.

The chain recombines TRBV4-1 with TRBJ2-7; 8 bases align to TRBD1. V lost 8 bases and J lost 6; bases outside the gene matches: 9. The CDR3 has 13 amino acids. Germline CDR1 and CDR2: MGHRA and YSYEKL. In DNA form, the CDR3 reads TGCGCCAGCCATTACAGGACAGGGCCCGAGCAGTACTTC. Translating gives CASHYRTGPEQYF.

This clone was observed a few times. The chain is built from TRBV30 and TRBJ2-1; TRBD2 aligns across 7 bases. Trimming cost V 3 bases and J 4 bases; bases outside gene matches: 9. Germline V lookup: CDR1 GTSNPN, CDR2 SVGIG (reference sequence). The CDR3 length is 15 residues. DNA for the CDR3: TGTGCCTGGAGCGGCGGGAGTGGGACTTACAATGAGCAGTTCTTC. It yields the protein CAWSGGSGTYNEQFF.

V is TRBV30 and J is TRBJ1-4; D uncertain. The V end lost 1 base, the J end lost 7 bases, and 13 bases lay between the germline ends. Germline V gene lookup returns CDR1 GTSNPN and CDR2 SVGIG (reference sequence). The CDR3 is 14 amino acids. The CDR3 DNA reads as TGTGCCTGGAGTGGAGAGACGGGGAGTGAAAAACTGTTTTTT. Translated, it gives CAWSGETGSEKLFF.

The CDR3 DNA reads TGTGCCAGCACCTCCGGGGAGACCCAGTACTTC. Translating gives CASTSGETQYF. The chain carries TRBV27 and TRBJ2-5; D uncertain. V lost 7 bases and J 5 bases, leaving 8 bases between the germline ends. The germline gives CDR1 MNHEY, CDR2 SMNVEV (reference sequence). This CDR3 region has 11 residues.

The chain employs TRBV30 and TRBJ2-3, with 7 bases matching TRBD1. CDR3 size: 15 residues. V lost 7 bases to trimming and J lost 3 bases; unmatched junction nucleotides: 13. In germline, CDR1 is GTSNPN, CDR2 SVGIG (reference sequence). CDR3 sequence: CASYPPGTETDTQYF. CDR3 sequence (DNA): TGTGCCTCCTATCCACCCGGGACAGAGACAGATACGCAGTATTTT.

The rearrangement joins TRBV7-2 to TRBJ2-2; 7 bases align to TRBD2. Per germline, CDR1 SGHTA and CDR2 FQGNSA. V dropped 0 bases and J dropped 0; count of bases not matched to a gene: 4. This CDR3 is built from 17 residues. CDR3: CASSLAPRGANTGELFF. The CDR3 coding sequence is TGTGCCAGCAGCTTAGCGCCCCGGGGGGCGAACACCGGGGAGCTGTTTTTT.

The chain links TRBV12-5 to TRBJ1-1; 9 bases agree with TRBD1. CDR1 is LGHNT and CDR2 is FRNRAP in the germline V gene. The CDR3 covers 15 residues. Unmatched junction bases numbered 8, after V lost 6 bases and J lost 3 bases. The CDR3 region is CASGPGTGTYTEAFF. The CDR3 nucleotides are TGTGCTAGTGGACCCGGGACAGGGACGTACACTGAAGCTTTCTTT.

This clone occurred once. Here the CDR3 DNA reads TGCAGCGTTCGGAGGGCTAGCGGTACAGATACGCAGTATTTT. Translated: CSVRRASGTDTQYF. The rearrangement links TRBV29-1 to TRBJ2-3; TRBD2 matches at 7 bases. Germline assignment: CDR1 SQVTM and CDR2 ANQGSEA. The CDR3 has 14 residues. Germline trimming cut 5 bases from V and 3 bases from J; bases unmatched to any gene: 8.

This chain joins TRBV4-1 and TRBJ1-1; 8 bases match TRBD1. Per the germline V gene, CDR1 is MGHRA and CDR2 is YSYEKL. Trimming took 2 bases from V and 0 from J; bases not matched to a gene: 8. There are 17 residues in the CDR3. The CDR3 coding sequence is TGCGCCAGCAGCCAAACAGGGGGGTTAATCATGAACACTGAAGCTTTCTTT. It yields the protein CASSQTGGLIMNTEAFF.

The chain has TRBV6-5 and TRBJ1-5; a possible D gene is TRBD1 (6 bases). V lost 6 bases and J lost 2, with 8 bases in between. The CDR3 loop spans 13 amino acids. CDR1 and CDR2 from the germline V gene are MNHEY and SVGAGI. The CDR3 region is CASRPGGNQPQHF. In DNA form, the CDR3 reads TGTGCCAGCAGACCAGGGGGCAATCAGCCCCAGCATTTT.